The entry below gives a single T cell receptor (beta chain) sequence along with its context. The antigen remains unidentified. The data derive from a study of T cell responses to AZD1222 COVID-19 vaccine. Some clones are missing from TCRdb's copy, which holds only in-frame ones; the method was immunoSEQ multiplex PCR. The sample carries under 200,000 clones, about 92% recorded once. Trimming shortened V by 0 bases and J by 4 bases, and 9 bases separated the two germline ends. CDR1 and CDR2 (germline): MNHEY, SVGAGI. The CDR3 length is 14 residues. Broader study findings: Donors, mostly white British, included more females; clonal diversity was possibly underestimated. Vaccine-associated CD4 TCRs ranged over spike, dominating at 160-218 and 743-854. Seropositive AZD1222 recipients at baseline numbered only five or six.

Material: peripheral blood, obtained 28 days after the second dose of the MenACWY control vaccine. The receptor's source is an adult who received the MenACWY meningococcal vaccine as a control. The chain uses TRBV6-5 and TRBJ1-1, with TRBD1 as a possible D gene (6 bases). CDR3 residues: CASSYSRGATEAFF. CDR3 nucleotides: TGTGCCAGCAGTTACTCGAGGGGGGCCACTGAAGCTTTCTTT.